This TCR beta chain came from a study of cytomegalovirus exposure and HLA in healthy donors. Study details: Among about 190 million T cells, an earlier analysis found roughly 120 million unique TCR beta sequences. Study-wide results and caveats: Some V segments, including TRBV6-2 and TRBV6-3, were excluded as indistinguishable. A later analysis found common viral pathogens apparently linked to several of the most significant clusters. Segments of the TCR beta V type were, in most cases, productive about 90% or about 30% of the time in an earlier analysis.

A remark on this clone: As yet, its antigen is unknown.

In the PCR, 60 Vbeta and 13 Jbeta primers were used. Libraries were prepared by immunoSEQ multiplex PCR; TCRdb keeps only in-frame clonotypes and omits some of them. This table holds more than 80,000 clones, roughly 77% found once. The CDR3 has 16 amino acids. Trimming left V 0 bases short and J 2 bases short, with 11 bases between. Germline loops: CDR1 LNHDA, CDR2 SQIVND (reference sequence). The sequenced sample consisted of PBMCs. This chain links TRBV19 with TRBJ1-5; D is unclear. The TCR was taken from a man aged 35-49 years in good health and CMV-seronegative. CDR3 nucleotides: TGTGCCAGTAGTATAGACGCTAGTTTCGGCAATCAGCCCCAGCATTTT. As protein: CASSIDASFGNQPQHF. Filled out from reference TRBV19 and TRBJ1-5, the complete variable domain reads DGGITQSPKYLFRKEGQNVTLSCEQNLNHDAMYWYRQDPGQGLRLIYYSQIVNDFQKGDIAEGYSVSREKKESFPLTVTSAQKNPTAFYLCASSIDASFGNQPQHFGDGTRLSIL.